This T cell receptor beta chain was captured by sequencing in a study of CD8 T cells in ankylosing spondylitis. Study-level findings and limits: Earlier work had already found some motif variants in reactive arthritis synovial fluid and blood.

A note on this clonotype: Its target is unknown.

In TCRdb, the 5' RACE reads were re-called with MiXCR into one record per CDR3 protein. The sample has about 310,000 distinct CDR3 sequences, roughly 20% seen once. The source of this sequence is a female donor with ankylosing spondylitis or in good health (not recorded which). Sequenced input: blood, either unsorted or a sorted T cell fraction (not recorded which).

Here the CDR3 reads CASSDTRDSYEQYF. CDR3 coding DNA: TGTGCCAGCAGTGACACCCGGGACTCCTACGAGCAGTACTTC. The chain links TRBV25-1 to TRBJ2-7; possible D gene TRBD2, 5 bases. The germline V and J ends were trimmed by 3 bases and 0 bases, with 9 bases remaining between them. Per the germline V gene, CDR1 is MGHDK and CDR2 is SYGVNS. CDR3 size: 14 residues.